What follows are 6 T cell receptor beta chains derived from one specimen sequenced in a study of CD4+ T cells in melanoma. Repertoires were generated with immunoSEQ multiplex PCR, while TCRdb's copy carries only in-frame clones and drops some. Of roughly 110,000 clones in the sample, around 92% are singletons; the top ten hold around 3.3%. The sample taken for sequencing was peripheral blood. These receptors were obtained from a human donor with melanoma.

This clone was seen just once. The gene calls are TRBV28 and TRBJ1-4, with 11 bases matching TRBD1. Per the germline V gene, CDR1 is MDHEN and CDR2 is SYDVKM. V shed 5 bases and J 6 bases; nucleotides not matched to a gene: 5. The CDR3 consists of 15 residues. CDR3 region: CASSPTGQGDEKLFF. The DNA for the CDR3 is TGTGCCAGCAGTCCAACGGGACAGGGGGATGAAAAACTGTTTTTT.

This sequence joins TRBV5-1 and TRBJ1-2, with unresolved D. Trimming took 0 bases from V and 2 from J, leaving 8 bases between them. The germline V gene has CDR1 SGHRS and CDR2 YFSETQ. The length of the CDR3 is 14 residues. CDR3 DNA: TGCGCCAGCAGCTTGGGCGTTCTGAACTATGGCTACACCTTC. It specifies CASSLGVLNYGYTF.

This chain links TRBV7-2 with TRBJ2-7; 10 bases are a match to TRBD2. In germline, CDR1 is SGHTA, CDR2 FQGNSA. This CDR3 comprises 16 residues. J was trimmed by 3 bases and V by 5 bases; bases with no gene match: 10. DNA for the CDR3: TGTGCCAGCAGCCCCACTCTAGCGGGGGCCTACTACGAGCAGTACTTC. Its protein is CASSPTLAGAYYEQYF.

The chain employs TRBV15 and TRBJ1-2, with 10 bases aligning to TRBD1. Germline-derived CDR1 and CDR2 are LNHNV and YYDKDF (reference sequence). There are 17 residues in the CDR3. With 2 bases clipped from V and 2 bases from J, the junction kept 8 bases outside the gene matches. CDR3 DNA: TGTGCCACCAGCAGACCGGGGACAGGGGTTGAAAACTATGGCTACACCTTC. Its translation: CATSRPGTGVENYGYTF.

The CDR3 loop is CASSRGLGLSYEQYF. The CDR3, as DNA: TGTGCCAGCAGCCGTGGGCTAGGACTCTCCTACGAGCAGTACTTC. The chain couples TRBV7-6 to TRBJ2-7, with D perhaps TRBD2 (5 bases). The CDR3 spans 15 residues. Germline loops: CDR1 SGHVS, CDR2 FNYEAQ. Trimming left V 5 bases short and J 0 bases short, with 14 bases between.

The chain links TRBV5-6 to TRBJ2-5, with 9 positions matching TRBD1. The germline V gene has CDR1 SGHDT and CDR2 YYEEEE. The V and J ends lost 2 bases and 4 bases, in that order; junction bases with no gene match: 6. The CDR3 covers 15 residues. The CDR3, as DNA: TGTGCCAGCAGCTTCGGGACAGGGAAAAGAGAGACCCAGTACTTC. This sequence encodes CASSFGTGKRETQYF.